The entry below describes one TCR beta chain. This sample is drawn from a study of radiotherapy plus CTLA-4 blockade in lung cancer. Clones were read by immunoSEQ multiplex PCR, and TCRdb kept only the in-frame ones, dropping some. The data hold 80,000 or so clones, with 60% to 85% observed a single time. With 5 bases clipped from V and 4 bases from J, the junction kept 8 bases outside the gene matches. This CDR3 region has 15 residues. Germline CDR1 reads MNHEY; CDR2 reads SVGAGI. The chain carries TRBV6-5 and TRBJ2-7, with 10 bases fitting TRBD1. The source was peripheral blood, collected from a patient treated with radiotherapy plus ipilimumab. This clonotype originated in a human donor with non-small cell lung cancer who had a partial response to radiotherapy plus ipilimumab. Some clones in this sample may be carry-over from other donors' samples. In DNA form, the CDR3 reads TGTGCCAGCAGTCCTCCGGGACAGGGGCCTTACGAGCAGTACTTC. Protein: CASSPPGQGPYEQYF.